This T cell receptor beta chain originates from a study of blood T cells in healthy people across ages. For the study at large: The capture of about one barcoded beta molecule per two T cells was achieved by template switching.

Primed by a sample-barcoded 5' primer and a J-beta primer mix, a second PCR proceeded for about 6 to 11 cycles. TCRdb called the 5' RACE reads again in MiXCR, with one record for every CDR3 protein. The table shows hundreds of thousands of distinct CDR3 sequences, with roughly 60% occurring only once. The germline V gene has CDR1 SGHTA and CDR2 FQGNSA. V dropped 2 bases and J dropped 7 bases, with 12 bases sitting between them. The CDR3 has 13 amino acids. Sample: blood. This TCR came from a man between 25 and 39 years old in good health. This chain uses TRBV7-2 with TRBJ2-7; D may be TRBD2 (5 bases). The CDR3 nucleotides read TGTGCCAGCAGCTTATTCCCTACGGGAGAGCAGTACTTC. Translated: CASSLFPTGEQYF.